The entry that follows covers one T cell receptor beta chain sequence. The antigen it recognizes is unknown. No base quality information exists; no much larger clone differs at one position. From the second PCR step on, the TCR alpha and beta chain libraries were amplified in separate reactions. The CMV status of each donor was determined by measuring IFNgamma production from CD4+ T cells after fresh PBMCs had been stimulated overnight with CMV viral lysate. Using Miltenyi beads, CD4 T cells were first positively selected, and CD8 T cells were then positively selected from the CD4-negative fraction. Cells stained for CD3, CD4, CD8, CD45RA, CD27 and a live/dead dye were sorted on a BD Aria II into four subsets by CD45RA and CD27. A few healthy volunteers provided blood, and each donor's sample was split into CD4 and CD8 T cells and then further divided into four differentiation subsets. Roughly 120 ml of peripheral blood was collected from each donor, and PBMC were isolated by Ficoll-Paque PLUS density-gradient centrifugation. Sorted cells were lysed in RLT buffer, and RNA was extracted with a Qiagen RNeasy kit and stored at -80°C.

The sample originates from a study of naive and memory T cell subsets (dated by TCRdb to about 2017). Concerning the study at large: The study applied an open-source, UMI-based TCR alpha and beta sequencing pipeline to sorted naive and memory peripheral blood T cell subsets. Complete agreement was observed between the functional CMV T cell responses and the IgG serology results. RNA was DNase-treated and reverse transcribed with TCR constant-region primers, mostly using SuperScript III.

Points the paper makes about the study in general: RNA-based TCR counts may be affected by expression changes linked to T cell activation and differentiation. After error correction, over 95% of naive TCR sequences appeared only once, giving much steeper abundance distributions than memory subsets. Each clonotype was defined as a single alpha or beta chain sequence rather than as a paired alpha/beta receptor. In both CD4 and CD8 cells, going from naive through CM, EM and EMRA, the Gini index went up while Shannon and inverse Simpson diversity went down. The repertoire findings for the naive and memory subsets could not be validated, as no ground truth was available. TCR abundance followed a power law with an exponent that was different for naive and memory subsets but consistent across the three individuals. A few larger clonotypes were present in naive repertoires, particularly the CD8 repertoires, and these clonotypes were possibly memory cells re-expressing CD45RA.

Libraries were prepared through UMI-ligation and nested PCR. The beta constant-region primer was an equimolar mix of two oligonucleotides covering both TRBC1 and TRBC2. The ligated cDNA went through four rounds of PCR with nested alpha and beta constant-region primers together with the SP2 primer. A single-stranded oligonucleotide carrying the SP2 primer and a 12-nucleotide UMI was ligated to the 3' end of the cDNA by T4 RNA ligase 1. The ligation reaction was kept at 16 degrees C for roughly 19-25 hours. PCR2 was typically run as a SYBR Green qPCR and stopped at a predetermined threshold to prevent over-amplification. Every purification after the first one was done using Agencourt AMPure XP magnetic beads. Libraries were quantified by Qubit and checked on a TapeStation, where a main peak was expected near 650 bp. The pooled libraries were sequenced on an Illumina MiSeq using v2 2x251 paired-end kits, which usually yielded roughly 0.9-2.3 million reads per sample. Each sample was pooled at approximately 4.3 nM, and roughly 4.5-7.5% PhiX was included to help cluster recognition. The source study handled its data this way. FASTQ reads processed by Demultiplexor were assigned V and J genes by Decombinator through tag matching that tolerated a single base-pair mismatch. UMIs were used by Collapsinator to correct both sequencing errors and frequency errors arising from PCR heterogeneity. CDR3Translator translated TCRs and extracted CDR3s from the conserved cysteine to the FGXG phenylalanine, flagging non-productive sequences. Repertoires were subsampled to equal numbers of UMI-defined TCRs before Gini, Shannon entropy and inverse Simpson indices were calculated. Within the linear range, a power law was fitted by maximum likelihood to the distributions of clonotype abundance. On one naive CD8 sample, the pipeline and MIGEC gave similar UMI counts, unique TCR numbers and clonal distributions. One analysis removed from the naive repertoire any naive TCRs that were also present in any memory subset from the same donor. Repertoires were searched for some 7,000 CMV-associated CDR3 sequences compiled from VDJdb and a published dataset. The public reads were run again by TCRdb, first through fastp at Q25 and then through MiXCR, and only productive beta chains were kept. One record per CDR3 amino acid sequence lists the most common genes and DNA. TCRdb, not the original authors, processed these V and J calls. The sample includes some 82,000 distinct CDR3 sequences, with around 11% observed a single time. The top ten clonotypes cover just over 0.13% of the sample.

Sequencing used naive CD4+ T cells from blood. This specimen's cell subset or site label, per the study, means: naive T cells, CD45RA high CD27+. This receptor was taken from a human donor in good health.

The CDR3 amino acid sequence is: CSAIQPRMGTEAFF. The DNA is TGCAGTGCCATCCAACCCAGGATGGGGACTGAAGCTTTCTTT. The chain is encoded by TRBV20-1 joined to TRBJ1-1, with an unclear D gene assignment. V loses 6 bases of germline sequence and J loses 5 bases, and the interval between the two ends is 19 bases. Per the germline V gene (reference sequence), DFQATT is the CDR1 and SNEGSKA is the CDR2. The CDR3, from cysteine to phenylalanine, totals 14 residues. Just CDR3 DNA is preserved here, 42 bases in frame from base 1.